These 3 T cell receptor beta chains came from one sample sequenced in a study of blood T cells in healthy people across ages. With a J-beta primer mix and a sample-barcoded 5' primer, a second PCR ran roughly 6 to 11 cycles. TCRdb fed the 5' RACE reads into MiXCR, producing one record per CDR3 protein. The sample lists about 2 million distinct CDR3 sequences; around 48% were seen once. The sequencing sample was made of blood. The receptor source for this set is a middle-aged woman in good health.

Remarks on this clonotype: This may come from a read error, since a much larger clone is one base off. The CDR3 is CSLAPSGETQYF. In DNA form, the CDR3 reads TGCAGTCTTGCCCCCTCGGGAGAGACCCAGTACTTC. J is TRBJ2-5 and V is TRBV29-1; D gene ambiguous. Germline CDR1 reads SQVTM; CDR2 reads ANQGSEA. This CDR3 spans 12 amino acids.

V gene TRBV18 combines with J gene TRBJ1-1; D is unresolved. Germline assignment: CDR1 KGHSH and CDR2 LQKENI. The germline V and J ends were trimmed by 2 bases and 2 bases, with 12 bases remaining between them. The CDR3 has 15 residues. The CDR3 bases are TGTGCCAGCTCACCAACAGAGGGAAGAAACACTGAAGCTTTCTTT. Residues: CASSPTEGRNTEAFF.

The chain carries TRBV5-5 and TRBJ1-5; D is possibly TRBD1 (5 bases). Trimming pared 4 bases from V and 1 base from J, leaving 18 bases between. The CDR3 covers 17 residues. From germline, CDR1 is SGHKS and CDR2 YYEKEE (reference sequence). DNA for the CDR3: TGTGCCAGCAGCCCCAACCACCGGGACTGGAGCAATCAGCCCCAGCATTTT. Translation gives CASSPNHRDWSNQPQHF.